The 14 T cell receptor beta chains in this list originate from one sample, sequenced in a study of blood T cell repertoires in COVID-19. Generated by immunoSEQ multiplex PCR, the TCRdb table keeps only in-frame clones and is missing some. The sample lists almost 250,000 clones; roughly 89% were seen once. Sequenced input: PBMCs or T cells enriched from blood (not recorded which). The receptors were gathered from a woman in her twenties or thirties who had recovered from COVID-19.

V usage is TRBV15 and J usage is TRBJ2-1; D is perhaps TRBD2 (6 bases). The CDR3 has 15 amino acids. Germline loops: CDR1 LNHNV, CDR2 YYDKDF (reference sequence). V was clipped by 7 bases and J by 1 base, with 14 bases between them. CDR3 in DNA: TGTGCCACCACGGCCCGGAGGGCTTCCTACAATGAGCAGTTCTTC. This codes for CATTARRASYNEQFF.

The chain is built from TRBV9 and TRBJ2-1; 11 bases fit TRBD2. Germline CDR1 reads SGDLS; CDR2 reads YYNGEE. The V and J ends lost 0 bases and 10 bases, in that order; junction bases with no gene match: 6. There are 15 residues in the CDR3. This CDR3 is CASSVELAGVDEQFF. DNA of the CDR3: TGTGCCAGCAGCGTAGAACTAGCGGGAGTCGACGAGCAGTTCTTC.

The chain has TRBV24-1 and TRBJ1-3; D might be TRBD1 (5 bases). Per germline, CDR1 KGHDR and CDR2 SFDVKD. V was shortened by 0 bases and J by 0 bases, with 20 bases between the two germline ends. This CDR3 has 20 amino acids. CDR3 sequence: CATSDLTDTRITYSGNTIYF. CDR3 in DNA: TGTGCCACCAGTGATTTGACGGACACGCGAATCACCTACTCTGGAAACACCATATATTTT.

The table lists this clone with a few counts. This chain links TRBV19 with TRBJ1-1, with no clear D. The CDR3 spans 13 residues. The V gene's germline CDR1 is LNHDA and CDR2 SQIVND (reference sequence). Trimming took off 4 bases at V and 2 bases at J, with 8 bases between the two ends. This CDR3 is CASSNTVNTEAFF. In nucleotides, the CDR3 is TGTGCCAGTAGTAATACAGTAAACACTGAAGCTTTCTTT.

The chain has TRBV11-2 and TRBJ2-3; 10 nucleotides match TRBD2. The CDR3 totals 15 residues. Germline values: CDR1 SGHAT, CDR2 FQNNGV. The ends lost 3 bases at V and 6 bases at J; junction bases unmatched: 6. The CDR3 spells CASSFSGRARDTQYF. Here the CDR3 DNA reads TGTGCCAGCAGCTTCAGCGGGAGGGCCAGGGATACGCAGTATTTT. Full variable domain (remainder filled in from reference TRBV11-2 and TRBJ2-3): EAGVAQSPRYKIIEKRQSVAFWCNPISGHATLYWYQQILGQGPKLLIQFQNNGVVDDSQLPKDRFSAERLKGVDSTLKIQPAKLEDSAVYLCASSFSGRARDTQYFGPGTRLTVL.

This clone was seen a single time. The J gene is TRBJ1-1, the V gene TRBV7-3; D gene uncertain. The length of the CDR3 is 13 residues. Germline CDR1 reads SGHTA; CDR2 reads FQGTGA. V was clipped by 5 bases and J by 4 bases, with 11 bases between them. The CDR3 loop is CASSLNRFTEAFF. CDR3 bases: TGTGCCAGCAGCCTGAACAGATTCACTGAAGCTTTCTTT.

The chain carries TRBV24-1 and TRBJ2-1; TRBD2 aligns across 13 bases. This CDR3 has 17 residues. The J segment lost 2 bases and the V segment lost 9 bases, leaving 9 bases of the junction unmatched. CDR1 and CDR2 (germline): KGHDR, SFDVKD. The CDR3 coding sequence is TGTGCCACCTCCGATGCCGGACTAGCGGGGGCCTACAATGAGCAGTTCTTC. Amino acids: CATSDAGLAGAYNEQFF.

As DNA, the CDR3 is TGCGCCAGCAGCTTTGGGACTAGCTCCTACAATGAGCAGTTCTTC. It specifies CASSFGTSSYNEQFF. This sequence joins TRBV5-1 and TRBJ2-1, with TRBD2 identical over 8 bases. Losses at the gene ends were 2 bases for V and 0 bases for J; bases not matched to a gene: 1. The CDR3 is 15 residues long. CDR1 and CDR2 from the germline V gene are SGHRS and YFSETQ.

The chain is built from TRBV7-2 and TRBJ1-2; D is perhaps TRBD1 (6 bases). Trimming took off 1 base at V and 0 bases at J, with 18 bases between the two ends. Germline V gene data show CDR1 as SGHTA and CDR2 as FQGNSA. The CDR3 is 18 residues long. CDR3 amino acids: CASSLGSGASVANYGYTF. CDR3 coding DNA: TGTGCCAGCAGCTTAGGATCAGGGGCCTCTGTGGCTAACTATGGCTACACCTTC.

The chain is built from TRBV27 and TRBJ1-1; 8 nucleotides agree with TRBD1. V was pared by 2 bases and J by 5 bases, with 7 bases of the junction left unmatched. From germline, CDR1 is MNHEY and CDR2 SMNVEV (reference sequence). There are 15 residues in the CDR3. Here the CDR3 DNA reads TGTGCCAGCAGTTTACAGGGGGCCCTGGGTACTGAAGCTTTCTTT. It translates to CASSLQGALGTEAFF.

This sequence joins TRBV5-8 and TRBJ1-5; TRBD1 aligns across 7 bases. The junction had 6 bases not matched to a gene; V was cut back by 3 bases and J by 3 bases. The length of the CDR3 is 15 residues. Germline CDR1 reads SGHTS; CDR2 reads YDEGEE. CDR3 in DNA: TGTGCCAGCAGCTGGGGACAGACCTACAATCAGCCCCAGCATTTT. It yields the protein CASSWGQTYNQPQHF.

The V call is TRBV6-2 or TRBV6-3, the J call TRBJ1-2; D is perhaps TRBD1 (6 bases). Germline V gene sequence: CDR1 MNHEY, CDR2 SVGEGT. V was cut by 5 bases and J by 6 bases, with 10 bases left in between. The CDR3 spans 12 residues. In DNA, the CDR3 is TGTGCCAGCAGTCGGACAGTGGATGGCTACACCTTC. This sequence encodes CASSRTVDGYTF.

This clone was recorded once. The V call is TRBV10-2, the J call TRBJ2-7; 8 bases map to TRBD1. Germline loops: CDR1 WSHSY, CDR2 SAAADI. The CDR3 totals 12 residues. The CDR3 here is CAVGQEPSEQYF. The CDR3 DNA is TGCGCGGTGGGACAGGAGCCCTCCGAGCAGTACTTC.

This clone showed up just a few times. This rearrangement joins TRBV5-6 to TRBJ2-3; D is unresolved. V shed 1 base and J shed 2 bases, with 17 bases lying between them. CDR3 length: 17 residues. Germline V gene sequence: CDR1 SGHDT, CDR2 YYEEEE. The CDR3 DNA reads TGTGCCAGCAGCTTGCTCGACACGGTCTCGAACACAGATACGCAGTATTTT. Encoded protein: CASSLLDTVSNTDTQYF.